This T cell receptor beta chain was identified in a study of T cell responses to AZD1222 COVID-19 vaccine (dated by TCRdb to about 2021). In terms of the full investigation: AZD1222 recipients with second doses at about 4 weeks or about 12 weeks were pooled, because spike-specific TCR depth and breadth did not differ between schedules. Trial participants were enrolled by age into subgroups of 18-55, 56-69 and 70-plus years, and about 150, 27 and 61 TCR-sequenced participants, respectively, were included in these subgroups. A total of 230 to 250 trial participants underwent TCR sequencing, of whom more than 200 had received two doses of AZD1222 and some 25 had received two doses of the MenACWY control vaccine. Findings and caveats that apply to the study as a whole: Conclusions about previously exposed vaccinees are limited because only a handful of AZD1222 recipients were SARS-CoV-2 seropositive at baseline. The 56-69-year group was small, and its depth increase did not reach significance, likely because of low power. A significant rise in spike-specific TCR breadth and depth was observed after two AZD1222 doses relative to day 0 and relative to MenACWY recipients. Nearly half of unique spike-specific TCRs reportedly recognized epitopes outside regions mutated in the B.1.351 and B.1.1.7 variants. The whole spike protein was spanned by vaccine-associated CD4 TCRs, and dominant responses were seen in regions 160-218 and 743-854. Participants were mostly white British and included more females than males, and it was suggested by the authors that clonal diversity may have been underestimated. No day 14 peak-response samples were available, so repertoires were characterized only after the peak T cell response.

Trimming takes 5 bases from V and 5 bases from J, and the germline ends sit 10 bases apart. Taken from the germline V gene, the CDR1 and CDR2 loops are SGHTA and FQGNSA. CDR3 length: 13 amino acids, cysteine to phenylalanine. Only the CDR3 DNA is retained, 39 bases long and in frame from the first base. This clone was counted only a few times. Which antigen it targets is not known. No much larger clone is present one base from it, and per-base qualities are unavailable. The CDR3 regions of human TCRbeta chains were analyzed by immunosequencing. In the paper's pipeline: Repertoire TCRs were matched against a reference library of SARS-CoV-2-specific TCRs generated with the MIRA antigen-specificity platform. Breadth meant the fraction of unique TCRs that were SARS-CoV-2-associated, whereas depth meant the fraction of total T cells that were SARS-CoV-2-associated. Using the MIRA data, each spike-specific TCR was mapped to the spike region that the TCR reacts to and placed in a CD4 or CD8 class. Log10-transformed breadth and depth values were compared by one-way ANOVA with Sidak's multiple comparisons tests. Drawn from immuneACCESS, this table holds only the in-frame rearrangements with V and J called that TCRdb kept. Clones are partly lost; checked studies trace under half to an unresolved V gene and leave the rest unexplained. The V and J calls and clone size are taken from that table; D and trimming were inferred from the DNA. The sample records 75,000 to 90,000 clones, about 82% of which are singletons. The biggest ten clones account for 8.5% to 9% of the sample.

The sample's time point label, in plain terms: baseline before first vaccination. The vaccinee samples were drawn from two UK trials, COV001 and COV002, one of which was a single-blind randomized controlled phase 2/3 trial testing AZD1222 (ChAdOx1 nCoV-19) in healthy adults. For TCRbeta chain sequencing, PBMC samples were collected from trial participants at day 0 and at day 28 after the second dose. This receptor chain uses TRBV7-2 and TRBJ1-5, with no confident D gene call. The clonotype was recovered from an adult in good health. The starting material was peripheral blood, obtained on day 0 of AZD1222 vaccination. The DNA reads TGTGCCAGCAGCCCATTATTTGATCAGCCCCAGCATTTT. This yields the protein CASSPLFDQPQHF.